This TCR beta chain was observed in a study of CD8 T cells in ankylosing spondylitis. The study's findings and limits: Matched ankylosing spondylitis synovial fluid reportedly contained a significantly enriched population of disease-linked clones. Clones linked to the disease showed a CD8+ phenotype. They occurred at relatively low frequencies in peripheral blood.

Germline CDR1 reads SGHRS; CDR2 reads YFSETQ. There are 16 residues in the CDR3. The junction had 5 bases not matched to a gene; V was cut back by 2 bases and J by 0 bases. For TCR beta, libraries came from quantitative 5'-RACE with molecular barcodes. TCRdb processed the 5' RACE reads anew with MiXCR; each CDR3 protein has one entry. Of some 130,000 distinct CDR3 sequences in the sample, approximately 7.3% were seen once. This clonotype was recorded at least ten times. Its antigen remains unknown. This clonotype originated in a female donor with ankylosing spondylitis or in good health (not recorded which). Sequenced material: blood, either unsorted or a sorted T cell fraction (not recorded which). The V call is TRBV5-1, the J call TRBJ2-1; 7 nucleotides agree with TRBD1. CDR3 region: CASSLGGPSSYNEQFF. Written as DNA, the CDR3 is TGCGCCAGCAGCTTAGGGGGCCCGAGCTCCTACAATGAGCAGTTCTTC.